This passage covers 24 T cell receptor beta chains from one sample sequenced in a study of blood T cell repertoires in COVID-19. Sequencing was performed with immunoSEQ multiplex PCR; in TCRdb, only in-frame clones are kept and a portion is missing. The table records roughly 160,000 clones, over 90% of them present only once. The sample was peripheral blood. The source of these receptors is a man aged 45-65 years with acute or convalescent COVID-19.

V usage is TRBV5-6 and J usage is TRBJ1-2; no reliable D call. CDR1 and CDR2 (germline): SGHDT, YYEEEE. V was pared by 3 bases and J by 8 bases, with 17 bases between. The CDR3 contains 14 residues. DNA of the CDR3: TGTGCCAGCAGCTCTCCATTACCGGGAGAGGGCTACACCTTC. This translates into CASSSPLPGEGYTF.

J is TRBJ1-1 and V is TRBV7-9, with D unresolved. The V gene lost 3 bases and the J gene lost 10 bases, with 15 bases spanning the gap. The germline V gene encodes CDR1 SEHNR and CDR2 FQNEAQ (reference sequence). The CDR3 covers 13 residues. The CDR3 sequence: CASSFSGAEVAFF. The CDR3 nucleotides are TGTGCCAGCAGCTTTTCCGGAGCAGAGGTAGCTTTCTTT.

Regarding this clone: One end of the junction fails to match germline, which may point to a read error. For the CDR3, the DNA is TGTGCCAGCAGCGAAGAGCAGGGGTCTCAGCCCCAGCATTTT. It yields the protein CASSEEQGSQPQHF. The chain uses TRBV2 and TRBJ1-5; the D gene is possibly TRBD1 (6 bases). The CDR3 loop spans 14 amino acids. CDR1 is SNHLY, CDR2 FYNNEI, per germline.

The V and J genes are TRBV4-2 and TRBJ1-4; D might be TRBD1 (5 bases). This CDR3 contains 16 residues. CDR1 is LGHNA and CDR2 is YNFKEQ in the germline V gene. Trimming stripped 0 bases from V and 5 bases from J, with 13 bases between. CDR3 protein: CASSQEGYRMNEKLFF. The CDR3 DNA is TGTGCCAGCAGCCAAGAGGGTTACAGGATGAATGAAAAACTGTTTTTT.

The V and J genes are TRBV28 and TRBJ2-7; no definite D call. The V gene lost 5 bases and the J gene lost 0 bases, with 29 bases spanning the gap. CDR1 is MDHEN and CDR2 is SYDVKM in the germline V gene. This CDR3 region has 20 residues. CDR3 loop: CASSPLLPFGVGGNSYEQYF. The CDR3 nucleotides are TGTGCCAGCAGTCCACTTCTGCCCTTTGGAGTAGGCGGTAACTCCTACGAGCAGTACTTC.

This rearrangement joins TRBV6-5 to TRBJ1-1; TRBD1 is a possible D gene (5 bases). The CDR3 has 16 amino acids. Trimming took off 2 bases at V and 1 base at J, with 14 bases between the two ends. The V gene's germline CDR1 is MNHEY and CDR2 SVGAGI. CDR3 region: CASSYIRRGGNTEAFF. CDR3 nucleotide sequence: TGTGCCAGCAGTTACATCAGAAGGGGAGGGAACACTGAAGCTTTCTTT.

The chain combines TRBV3-1 (or the pseudogene TRBV3-2) with TRBJ2-7; 10 bases are a match to TRBD1. Germline loops: CDR1 LGHDT, CDR2 YNNKEL (reference sequence). V lost 1 base to trimming and J lost 7 bases; unmatched junction nucleotides: 4. The CDR3 sequence is 14 residues long. The DNA of the CDR3 is TGTGCCAGCAGCCAAGGGACAGGGGGGGGAGAGCAGTACTTC. Its translation is CASSQGTGGGEQYF.

The chain recombines TRBV7-3 with TRBJ1-3; tentatively, D is TRBD1 (6 bases). Per germline, CDR1 SGHTA and CDR2 FQGTGA. V was pared by 5 bases and J by 6 bases, with 17 bases between. This CDR3 has 15 amino acids. In nucleotides, the CDR3 is TGTGCCAGCAGCCCAATGGGGGGGGCTAAAAACACCATATATTTT. Its translation is CASSPMGGAKNTIYF.

The V call is TRBV27, the J call TRBJ2-3; 7 bases align to TRBD2. Trimming at V came to 5 bases and at J to 2 bases, leaving 7 bases not matched to a gene. Looked up from germline, CDR1 is MNHEY and CDR2 is SMNVEV (reference sequence). This CDR3 has 15 amino acids. The chain's CDR3 is CASSRAGLFTDTQYF. DNA for the CDR3: TGTGCCAGCAGTAGAGCGGGGCTCTTCACAGATACGCAGTATTTT.

This clone was recorded only once. CDR3 DNA sequence: TGTGCCAGCAGCCCCGGGACAGGGGTAGCTTTCTTT. Protein product: CASSPGTGVAFF. The V gene is TRBV6-5, the J gene TRBJ1-1; 10 bases are shared with TRBD1. This CDR3 region has 12 residues. Germline loops: CDR1 MNHEY, CDR2 SVGAGI. The V segment lost 6 bases and the J segment 10 bases; nucleotides outside the gene matches: 5.

The chain combines TRBV11-2 with TRBJ2-3, with 9 bases fitting TRBD1. Trimming at V came to 4 bases and at J to 2 bases, leaving 4 bases not matched to a gene. Germline assignment: CDR1 SGHAT and CDR2 FQNNGV. This CDR3 spans 15 amino acids. The CDR3 reads CASSSTGGNTDTQYF. DNA of the CDR3: TGTGCCAGCAGCTCTACAGGGGGCAACACAGATACGCAGTATTTT.

As concerns this clone: Other nucleotide sequences from this sample produce the same CDR3. The chain uses TRBV18 and TRBJ2-1; TRBD2 matches 13 bases. The V segment lost 3 bases and the J segment 5 bases; nucleotides outside the gene matches: 1. Germline assignment: CDR1 KGHSH and CDR2 LQKENI. CDR3 length equals 15 residues. The DNA for the CDR3 is TGTGCCAGCTCACCTGGACTAGCGGGGGACAATGAGCAGTTCTTC. Translating it yields CASSPGLAGDNEQFF.

The J gene is TRBJ2-3, the V gene TRBV5-1; the D gene is possibly TRBD2 (7 bases). Trimming took 0 bases from V and 4 from J, leaving 12 bases between them. Germline V CDR1 and CDR2: SGHRS, YFSETQ. The CDR3 runs 15 residues. The DNA for the CDR3 is TGCGCCAGCAGCTTGGTAGGGGGAGGGCCAGATACGCAGTATTTT. It translates to CASSLVGGGPDTQYF. Using reference TRBV5-1 and TRBJ2-3 for the parts outside the CDR3, the full variable domain is KAGVTQTPRYLIKTRGQQVTLSCSPISGHRSVSWYQQTPGQGLQFLFEYFSETQRNKGNFPGRFSGRQFSNSRSEMNVSTLELGDSALYLCASSLVGGGPDTQYFGPGTRLTVL.

V and J are TRBV7-2 and TRBJ2-7; D possibly corresponds to TRBD1 (5 bases). From germline, CDR1 is SGHTA and CDR2 FQGNSA. V shed 1 base and J shed 7 bases, with 17 bases lying between them. CDR3 length equals 15 residues. CDR3 protein: CASSLVAGYLGEQYF. CDR3 sequence (DNA): TGTGCCAGCAGCTTAGTGGCAGGGTATCTAGGGGAGCAGTACTTC.

The V call is TRBV7-6, the J call TRBJ2-1; no reliable D call. Germline loops: CDR1 SGHVS, CDR2 FNYEAQ. The CDR3 totals 18 residues. Trimming stripped 1 base from V and 12 bases from J, with 28 bases between. DNA for the CDR3: TGTGCCAGCAGCTTAGAATCTGGAACGTCGACTCGGAACGGCGCGCAGTTCTTC. It translates to CASSLESGTSTRNGAQFF.

The chain recombines TRBV5-1 with TRBJ1-3, with 8 bases aligning to TRBD1. V lost 5 bases, J lost 0 bases, and 4 bases stayed unmatched. The CDR3 is made up of 15 amino acids. Germline V lookup: CDR1 SGHRS, CDR2 YFSETQ. The CDR3, as DNA: TGCGCCAGCAGTCCTGGACAGGGCTCTGGAAACACCATATATTTT. Translated: CASSPGQGSGNTIYF.

This clone was observed a single time. The rearrangement uses TRBV4-1 and TRBJ2-5, with 11 bases identical to TRBD2. CDR1 is MGHRA and CDR2 is YSYEKL in the germline V gene. The CDR3 runs to 14 residues. J was trimmed by 2 bases and V by 4 bases; bases with no gene match: 0. Here the CDR3 reads CASSRTSGQETQYF. Written as DNA, the CDR3 is TGCGCCAGCAGCCGGACTAGCGGGCAAGAGACCCAGTACTTC.

The chain links TRBV7-2 to TRBJ2-2; D is undetermined. The CDR3 totals 16 residues. CDR1 SGHTA and CDR2 FQGNSA come from the germline V gene. V dropped 5 bases and J dropped 0 bases, with 13 bases sitting between them. This CDR3 is CASSLQQVSNTGELFF. For the CDR3, the DNA is TGTGCCAGCAGCCTGCAGCAGGTTTCGAACACCGGGGAGCTGTTTTTT.

Only one count was recorded for this clone. The rearrangement uses TRBV4-3 and TRBJ2-1; 7 positions match TRBD1. Trimming at V came to 4 bases and at J to 4 bases, leaving 7 bases not matched to a gene. This CDR3 region has 15 residues. Germline loops: CDR1 LGHNA, CDR2 YSLEER. CDR3 coding DNA: TGCGCCAGCAGCCCCGGGACAGCCTTTTACAATGAGCAGTTCTTC. It codes for CASSPGTAFYNEQFF.

The V call is TRBV7-2, the J call TRBJ2-6, with unresolved D. CDR1 SGHTA and CDR2 FQGNSA come from the germline V gene. Trimming removed 4 bases from V and 0 bases from J, with 4 bases in between. The CDR3 consists of 14 residues. The CDR3 here is CASSSDSGANVLTF. For the CDR3, the DNA is TGTGCCAGCAGCTCAGACTCTGGGGCCAACGTCCTGACTTTC.

The chain recombines TRBV7-9 with TRBJ2-7, with D possibly being TRBD2 (7 bases). V was clipped by 7 bases and J by 7 bases, with 17 bases between them. Germline V gene data show CDR1 as SEHNR and CDR2 as FQNEAQ (reference sequence). The CDR3 runs to 13 residues. The CDR3 DNA is TGTGCCAGCACCCCGGGGGGCCCCCGGGAGCAGTACTTC. Amino acid sequence: CASTPGGPREQYF.

This rearrangement joins TRBV4-1 to TRBJ2-7; 10 bases fit TRBD2. V shed 2 bases and J 5 bases; nucleotides not matched to a gene: 6. CDR1 and CDR2 from the germline V gene are MGHRA and YSYEKL. The CDR3 is made up of 15 amino acids. CDR3 sequence reads: CASSQLPSGSHEQYF. Written as DNA, the CDR3 is TGCGCCAGCAGCCAACTGCCTAGCGGGAGTCACGAGCAGTACTTC.

This clone has a single count. J is TRBJ1-3 and V is TRBV19; 8 nucleotides align to TRBD1. Unmatched junction bases numbered 4, after V lost 4 bases and J lost 2 bases. The CDR3 covers 15 residues. The germline gives CDR1 LNHDA, CDR2 SQIVND (reference sequence). The CDR3 sequence: CASSTGTGPGNTIYF. In DNA form, the CDR3 reads TGTGCCAGTAGTACCGGGACAGGCCCTGGAAACACCATATATTTT.

The chain combines TRBV9 with TRBJ2-5; 8 bases line up with TRBD1. Germline CDR1 reads SGDLS; CDR2 reads YYNGEE. The trim removed 3 bases at V and 5 bases at J, leaving 12 bases unmatched. The CDR3 loop spans 16 amino acids. This chain's CDR3 is CASSAQKTGVMETQYF. CDR3 DNA sequence: TGTGCCAGCAGCGCCCAGAAGACAGGGGTGATGGAGACCCAGTACTTC.